This T cell receptor (beta chain) was observed in a study of blood T cell repertoires in COVID-19 (dated by TCRdb to 2020 to 2022). As for the study more broadly: Samples covering the acute and convalescent phases of COVID-19 were provided by collaborators in the United States, Italy and Spain. The repertoires were released in a freely available public database intended as a resource for research on the immune response to SARS-CoV-2. HLA class I and class II types, where available, came from metadata supplied by the sample provider rather than from assay-based typing. Sample metadata almost always included a de-identified subject ID, COVID-19 status, age in years and sex. The material from the prospective study consisted of cDNA or gDNA derived from T cells, B-cell-depleted T cells, or PBMCs. The dataset comprised deeply sampled blood TCRbeta repertoires from subjects exposed to, actively infected with, or recovered from COVID-19. Samples came from the ongoing ImmuneRACE study (first 160 participants) plus 1,254 subjects from 6 global collaborators. The study at large found these results: Clinical and demographic metadata were provided uncurated, with the amount varying by source and participant.

Points on this clone: No cognate antigen has been identified for it. Base quality data are lacking; no much larger clone is found one base away. The same CDR3 also results from other DNA sequences found in this sample.

TCRbeta CDR3 regions were amplified from genomic DNA by means of the immunoSEQ Assay, a bias-controlled multiplex PCR. The original methods were these. The number of nucleated cells in each sample was estimated by amplification of reference gene primers within the assay. To quantify the absolute abundance of each unique TCRbeta CDR3 rearrangement, sequence reads were collapsed and filtered. For each sample, productive Simpson clonality was calculated by taking the square root of Simpson's diversity index across productive rearrangements. Imported from immuneACCESS, the table was reduced by TCRdb to in-frame sequences with V and J called. These copies leave out some clones; in studies compared against another copy, an unresolved V gene accounts for under half, and the cause of the remainder is not known. That table is the source of V, J and clone size, and D and trimming were worked out from the DNA. In this sample the table shows around 230,000 clones, around 80% of which occur a single time. The top ten constitute approximately 15% of the sample.

CDR1 and CDR2, looked up from the germline V gene (reference sequence), are SGHKS and YYEKEE. Relative to germline, V is missing 0 bases and J is missing 1 base, with 8 bases of the junction outside any gene match. Spanning cysteine to phenylalanine, the CDR3 consists of 19 amino acids. Only CDR3 DNA remains: 57 bases, in frame from the first base. Participants in the prospective study were aged roughly 18 to 89 years, lived in about two dozen United States geographic areas, and enrolled through a virtual design. In the prospective study, participants were assigned to cohorts based on the clinical history participants reported in a screening survey and a study questionnaire. ImmuneRACE Cohort 3 recovered participants were defined by two consecutive negative NP/OP PCR tests, healthcare professional clearance, or symptom resolution. Mobile phlebotomists in the prospective study collected whole blood, serum and a nasopharyngeal or oropharyngeal swab from every participant. Prospective study participants could optionally give additional blood draws and questionnaires over an approximately two-month period. Before DNA extraction, prospective study blood samples were shipped either frozen or at room temperature.

This clonotype was obtained from a man aged 35 to 55 who had recovered from COVID-19. The chain joins TRBV5-5 to TRBJ2-5, and 14 junctional nucleotides match TRBD2. The sequencing input was PBMCs or T cells enriched from blood (not recorded which). The DNA sequence is given as TGTGCCAGCAGCTTGGCCGGGACTAGCGGGGGAGCACCCCAAGAGACCCAGTACTTC. It codes for CASSLAGTSGGAPQETQYF.